The 15 T cell receptor beta chains below were found in one sample sequenced in a study of cytomegalovirus exposure and HLA in healthy donors. Use of 60 Vbeta and 13 Jbeta primers characterized the PCR. TCRdb keeps only in-frame clones here, not all; method: immunoSEQ multiplex PCR. The sample lists about 160,000 clones; roughly 82% were seen once. Sequencing was done on a sample of PBMCs. These receptors all come from a man between 50 and 59 years old in good health and CMV-seropositive.

The chain employs TRBV6-1 and TRBJ2-7; 7 bases line up with TRBD1. This CDR3 has 14 residues. With 6 bases clipped from V and 1 base from J, the junction kept 6 bases outside the gene matches. Per the germline V gene, CDR1 is MNHNS and CDR2 is SASEGT. The CDR3 is CASRSTGISYEQYF. In DNA, the CDR3 is TGTGCCAGCAGATCGACAGGGATATCCTACGAGCAGTACTTC.

This rearrangement joins TRBV7-9 to TRBJ1-2; 8 bases are shared with TRBD1. CDR3 size: 15 residues. With V trimmed by 5 bases and J by 2 bases, 7 bases remained unmatched. Germline CDR1 reads SEHNR; CDR2 reads FQNEAQ (reference sequence). This chain's CDR3 is CASSPRQGLNYGYTF. CDR3 in DNA: TGTGCCAGCAGCCCTAGACAGGGGTTGAACTATGGCTACACCTTC.

The chain links TRBV5-1 to TRBJ2-1; 9 nucleotides align to TRBD1. Germline values: CDR1 SGHRS, CDR2 YFSETQ. CDR3 length: 16 amino acids. J gave up 7 bases and V 5 bases, and 13 bases lay outside the gene matches. The CDR3, as DNA: TGCGCCAGCAGAGCTGGAGGGGACAGGGATTTGAATGAGCAGTTCTTC. Protein product: CASRAGGDRDLNEQFF. Based on the CDR3 plus reference TRBV5-1 and TRBJ2-1, the full variable domain is KAGVTQTPRYLIKTRGQQVTLSCSPISGHRSVSWYQQTPGQGLQFLFEYFSETQRNKGNFPGRFSGRQFSNSRSEMNVSTLELGDSALYLCASRAGGDRDLNEQFFGPGTRLTVL.

This chain links TRBV5-6 with TRBJ1-5; a weak D match, TRBD1 (5 bases). Trimming pared 0 bases from V and 4 bases from J, leaving 14 bases between. The CDR3 covers 16 residues. Germline loops: CDR1 SGHDT, CDR2 YYEEEE. In DNA form, the CDR3 reads TGTGCCAGCAGCTTGGGGGGGGTCGGCGTTAATCAGCCCCAGCATTTT. Translating gives CASSLGGVGVNQPQHF.

The V and J genes are TRBV6-1 and TRBJ1-5, with TRBD1 matching over 11 bases. V dropped 4 bases and J dropped 6; count of bases not matched to a gene: 5. Germline loops: CDR1 MNHNS, CDR2 SASEGT. The CDR3 spans 15 residues. The DNA for the CDR3 is TGTGCCAGCAGTGGCGGACAGGGGGCAGGTCAGCCCCAGCATTTT. This gives the protein CASSGGQGAGQPQHF.

The chain links TRBV28 to TRBJ1-5, with 10 bases aligning to TRBD1. Germline V lookup: CDR1 MDHEN, CDR2 SYDVKM. This CDR3 spans 17 amino acids. V lost 8 bases to trimming and J lost 2 bases; unmatched junction nucleotides: 12. This CDR3 reads CASQDRDRGRGNQPQHF. CDR3 in DNA: TGTGCCAGCCAAGACCGGGACAGGGGTAGGGGCAATCAGCCCCAGCATTTT.

The chain is built from TRBV11-2 and TRBJ1-2; a weak D match, TRBD1 (5 bases). Per germline, CDR1 SGHAT and CDR2 FQNNGV. V gave up 5 bases and J gave up 0 bases, with 10 bases separating them. This CDR3 contains 14 residues. DNA of the CDR3: TGTGCCAGCAGCCGGGGGGTAGCTAACTATGGCTACACCTTC. Amino acids: CASSRGVANYGYTF. Variable domain in full (rest from reference TRBV11-2 and TRBJ1-2): EAGVAQSPRYKIIEKRQSVAFWCNPISGHATLYWYQQILGQGPKLLIQFQNNGVVDDSQLPKDRFSAERLKGVDSTLKIQPAKLEDSAVYLCASSRGVANYGYTFGSGTRLTVV.

The chain uses TRBV7-9 and TRBJ2-5, with TRBD2 as a possible D gene (5 bases). Trimming removed 7 bases from V and 2 bases from J, with 17 bases in between. The CDR3 length is 15 residues. Germline V lookup: CDR1 SEHNR, CDR2 FQNEAQ (reference sequence). CDR3 in amino acids: CASTIPLGRQETQYF. In nucleotides, the CDR3 is TGTGCCAGCACCATTCCCCTGGGGAGACAAGAGACCCAGTACTTC.

V is TRBV5-7 and J is TRBJ1-2; the D is unclear. TRBV5-7 is labeled an ORF, and its function is uncertain. Trimming removed 4 bases at V and 0 bases at J, with 10 bases between. This CDR3 is built from 14 residues. The CDR3 reads CASSPCGANYGYTF. The CDR3 DNA follows: TGTGCCAGCAGCCCTTGTGGAGCTAACTATGGCTACACCTTC.

The V and J genes are TRBV30 and TRBJ2-1; 10 bases line up with TRBD2. This CDR3 comprises 15 residues. J was trimmed by 4 bases and V by 5 bases; bases with no gene match: 8. Germline values: CDR1 GTSNPN, CDR2 SVGIG (reference sequence). The CDR3 region is CAWRRGLADYNEQFF. CDR3 in DNA: TGTGCCTGGCGCCGTGGACTAGCGGATTACAATGAGCAGTTCTTC.

The chain carries TRBV6-4 and TRBJ2-1, with 10 nucleotides matching TRBD2. From germline, CDR1 is MRHNA and CDR2 SNTAGT. The CDR3 sequence is 16 residues long. Losses at the gene ends were 10 bases for V and 4 bases for J; bases not matched to a gene: 13. In DNA form, the CDR3 reads TGTGCCATCAAGGAGGGAGCGGGAGGGGTGTACAATGAGCAGTTCTTC. Protein: CAIKEGAGGVYNEQFF.

This chain joins TRBV10-3 and TRBJ2-7, with 10 bases matching TRBD1. The CDR3 runs to 15 residues. The V and J ends lost 4 bases and 3 bases, in that order; junction bases with no gene match: 6. In germline, CDR1 is ENHRY, CDR2 SYGVKD. CDR3: CAISALDRGLYEQYF. The CDR3 DNA sequence: TGTGCCATCAGTGCCCTTGACAGGGGGCTCTACGAGCAGTACTTC.

The rearrangement links TRBV11-3 to TRBJ2-2, with 8 bases aligning to TRBD1. Germline V CDR1 and CDR2: SGHNT, YENEEA. CDR3 length: 15 residues. With V trimmed by 5 bases and J by 7 bases, 9 bases remained unmatched. For the CDR3, the DNA is TGTGCCAGCAGCGGACAGGGACCGGCGGGCGGGGAGCTGTTTTTT. Encoded protein: CASSGQGPAGGELFF.

The rearrangement joins TRBV6-1 to TRBJ2-1; 10 bases align to TRBD2. V was pared by 4 bases and J by 5 bases, with 8 bases of the junction left unmatched. Per germline, CDR1 MNHNS and CDR2 SASEGT. CDR3 size: 16 residues. The CDR3 nucleotides read TGTGCCAGCAGTGGGCGGCTAGCGGGAGCTCACAATGAGCAGTTCTTC. This gives the protein CASSGRLAGAHNEQFF.

The CDR3 DNA reads TGTGCCAGCAGCTTAGAGGGGGCTACAGATACGCAGTATTTT. Its translation: CASSLEGATDTQYF. The chain employs TRBV7-3 and TRBJ2-3; TRBD1 aligns across 7 bases. CDR1 is SGHTA and CDR2 is FQGTGA in the germline V gene. CDR3 length equals 14 residues. J was trimmed by 3 bases and V by 2 bases; bases with no gene match: 2. Complete variable domain (other parts from reference TRBV7-3 and TRBJ2-3): GAGVSQTPSNKVTEKGKYVELRCDPISGHTALYWYRQSLGQGPEFLIYFQGTGAADDSGLPNDRFFAVRPEGSVSTLKIQRTERGDSAVYLCASSLEGATDTQYFGPGTRLTVL.